Listed here is a single T cell receptor beta chain. Its antigen is still unknown. One junction end disagrees with the germline gene, perhaps due to a read error. CD25-based Treg depletion was applied to purified naive CD4+ T cells. In germline, CDR1 is SNHLY, CDR2 FYNNEI. The CDR3 loop spans 13 amino acids. From the 5' RACE reads, TCRdb called clonotypes with MiXCR, one entry per CDR3 protein. In the table there are a few thousand distinct CDR3 sequences, approximately 31% of which are singletons. Broader study findings: The TCR gene usage of tumor memory CD4+ T cells clustered together with blood and lymph node memory CD4+ cells and with lymph node naive CD4+ cells. Greatest tumor Treg TCR overlap was with tumor naive CD4+ cells.

The V and J genes are TRBV2 and TRBJ2-7; D is uncertain. The sequencing input was naive CD4+ T cells sorted from a lymph node. Subset reported: naive CD4+ T cells, CD4+CD45RA+CD25-. This sequence originates from a female donor with breast cancer. CDR3 region: CASSEGTAYEQYF. In DNA form, the CDR3 reads TGTGCCAGCAGCGAAGGAACAGCTTACGAGCAGTACTTC.